The clone carrying this T cell receptor (beta chain) was seen many times. Its antigen is as yet unknown. CDR3 size: 12 residues. CDR1 is DFQATT and CDR2 is SNEGSKA in the germline V gene (reference sequence). V lost 6 bases and J 7 bases, leaving 13 bases between the germline ends. This specimen belongs to a study of blood T cells in healthy people across ages. Next came a second PCR, run for roughly 6 to 11 cycles, which used a sample-barcoded 5' primer along with a J-beta primer mix. Via MiXCR, TCRdb re-called the 5' RACE reads, giving one row per CDR3 protein. The table includes some 1.5 million distinct CDR3 sequences, approximately 42% detected once. The donors, all healthy, were Caucasians living in Russia, aged 6 to 90. A minimum of 5 micrograms of total RNA was extracted per sample. Study conclusions and caveats: Age brought a roughly linear fall in TCR beta diversity measured per million T cells.

Sequenced input: blood. This sequence joins TRBV20-1 and TRBJ1-5; possible D gene TRBD1, 5 bases. The receptor comes from a woman aged 18-29 years in good health. The CDR3 DNA reads TGCAGTGCGGGTTGGGGGGAACAGCCCCAGCATTTT. Amino acid sequence: CSAGWGEQPQHF.